One sample yielded the 25 T cell receptor beta chains listed below, sequenced in a study of regulatory T cells in long-lasting Graves disease. Time point defined: newly diagnosed GD, antithyroid drugs for less than 3 months. RNA extracted from PBMCs served as the sequencing template. The TCR beta library used iRepertoire HTBI primers with Arm-PCR amplification of CDR3. Using its own MiXCR run on the multiplex PCR reads, TCRdb lists one record per CDR3 protein. The table has a few hundred thousand distinct CDR3 sequences, roughly 15% seen once. The sample was also linked to a second study, of T cells in Graves' hyperthyroidism and ophthalmopathy.

This material consisted of peripheral blood mononuclear cells (PBMCs), taken at new diagnosis, from a patient treated with antithyroid drugs. These TCRs come from a woman under 30 with Graves disease.

This chain uses TRBV20-1 with TRBJ2-3, with 9 bases that match TRBD2. After removal of 3 bases from V and 3 bases from J, the junction contained 4 bases not matched to a gene. This CDR3 is 14 amino acids long. Per the germline V gene, CDR1 is DFQATT and CDR2 is SNEGSKA (reference sequence). The CDR3 sequence is CSASGGGATDTQYF. Here the CDR3 DNA reads TGCAGTGCTAGTGGCGGGGGGGCTACAGATACGCAGTATTTT.

This clonotype has ten or more counts. The J gene is TRBJ2-3, the V gene TRBV7-9, with TRBD2 matching over 8 bases. This CDR3 has 16 residues. V lost 4 bases, J lost 1 base, and 7 bases stayed unmatched. In germline, CDR1 is SEHNR, CDR2 FQNEAQ (reference sequence). This chain's CDR3 is CASSSRSGGGTDTQYF. The CDR3 DNA reads as TGTGCCAGCAGCTCCAGAAGCGGGGGAGGCACAGATACGCAGTATTTT.

Regarding this clonotype: Germline is not matched at one junction end, which may reflect a read error. The J gene is TRBJ1-2, the V gene TRBV27; 7 bases match TRBD1. From germline, CDR1 is MNHEY and CDR2 SMNVEV (reference sequence). The CDR3 length is 14 residues. CDR3 in amino acids: CASRVGQTNYGYPF. The CDR3 DNA sequence: TGTGCCAGCAGGGTGGGACAGACTAACTATGGCTACCCCTTC.

The sample holds many counts of this clonotype. The rearrangement links TRBV6-1 to TRBJ2-7; TRBD2 agrees at 8 bases. CDR1 is MNHNS, CDR2 SASEGT, per germline. J gave up 2 bases and V 7 bases, and 10 bases lay outside the gene matches. The CDR3 is 15 residues long. CDR3 coding DNA: TGTGCCAGCAAGAAGGTTAGCGGGAACCCCTACGAGCAGTACTTC. Protein product: CASKKVSGNPYEQYF.

The chain is built from TRBV27 and TRBJ2-6; no reliable D call. Trimming stripped 6 bases from V and 0 bases from J, with 6 bases between. This CDR3 region has 14 residues. Germline lookup yields CDR1 MNHEY and CDR2 SMNVEV (reference sequence). The CDR3: CASSRYSGANVLTF. The CDR3 coding sequence is TGTGCCAGCAGCCGTTACTCTGGGGCCAACGTCCTGACTTTC.

The V call is TRBV28, the J call TRBJ1-1, with D tentatively TRBD1 (6 bases). Germline V gives CDR1 MDHEN, CDR2 SYDVKM. The CDR3 runs 14 residues. V lost 3 bases to trimming and J lost 1 base, with 9 bases between them. CDR3: CASSFRTENTEAFF. The CDR3 region has the DNA TGTGCCAGCAGTTTTAGGACAGAGAACACTGAAGCTTTCTTT.

This clonotype was observed a few times. The V call is TRBV20-1, the J call TRBJ1-2; D might be TRBD1 (5 bases). The CDR3 is made up of 13 amino acids. Germline V gene sequence: CDR1 DFQATT, CDR2 SNEGSKA (reference sequence). V dropped 3 bases and J dropped 4 bases, with 12 bases sitting between them. The CDR3 nucleotides read TGCAGTGCTAGCCCTGGGGCAGCCTATGGCTACACCTTC. It codes for CSASPGAAYGYTF.

This clonotype appeared many times. The CDR3 sequence: CASSLTSGGFNEQFF. For the CDR3, the DNA is TGTGCCAGCAGCTTAACGAGCGGGGGGTTTAATGAGCAGTTCTTC. The rearrangement joins TRBV13 to TRBJ2-1, with 9 positions matching TRBD2. Losses at the gene ends were 2 bases for V and 7 bases for J; bases not matched to a gene: 6. From germline, CDR1 is PRHDT and CDR2 FYEKMQ (reference sequence). CDR3 size: 15 residues. Full variable domain (missing parts from reference TRBV13 and TRBJ2-1): AAGVIQSPRHLIKEKRETATLKCYPIPRHDTVYWYQQGPGQDPQFLISFYEKMQSDKGSIPDRFSAQQFSDYHSELNMSSLELGDSALYFCASSLTSGGFNEQFFGPGTRLTVL.

The chain has TRBV7-3 and TRBJ1-1, with a weak D call TRBD1 (6 bases). V lost 0 bases to trimming and J lost 0 bases, with 14 bases between them. The CDR3 is 17 residues long. Germline V gene sequence: CDR1 SGHTA, CDR2 FQGTGA. The DNA for the CDR3 is TGTGCCAGCAGCTTAACAACGGGGGCGAACATGAACACTGAAGCTTTCTTT. Translating it yields CASSLTTGANMNTEAFF.

This clonotype has ten or more counts. J is TRBJ1-4 and V is TRBV7-8; 11 bases are a match to TRBD1. CDR3 length: 14 amino acids. Germline lookup yields CDR1 SGHVS and CDR2 FQNEAQ. Losses at the gene ends were 5 bases for V and 7 bases for J; bases not matched to a gene: 3. The CDR3 DNA reads TGTGCCAGCAGCCCGGGACAGGGGGTTGAAAAACTGTTTTTT. This encodes CASSPGQGVEKLFF. Combining the CDR3 with reference TRBV7-8 and TRBJ1-4 gives the whole variable domain GAGVSQSPRYKVAKRGQDVALRCDPISGHVSLFWYQQALGQGPEFLTYFQNEAQLDKSGLPSDRFFAERPEGSVSTLKIQRTQQEDSAVYLCASSPGQGVEKLFFGSGTQLSVL.

Ten or more counts support this clonotype. V and J are TRBV28 and TRBJ1-1, with D possibly being TRBD1 (6 bases). V was clipped by 4 bases and J by 1 base, with 19 bases between them. The V gene's germline CDR1 is MDHEN and CDR2 SYDVKM. CDR3 length: 17 amino acids. CDR3 sequence: CASSSPAGAQPNTEAFF. The DNA for the CDR3 is TGTGCCAGCAGTTCCCCGGCAGGGGCCCAACCGAACACTGAAGCTTTCTTT.

There are many counts of this clonotype. The chain combines TRBV20-1 with TRBJ2-1; D remains unclear. This CDR3 region has 14 residues. The germline gives CDR1 DFQATT, CDR2 SNEGSKA (reference sequence). Trimming cost V 6 bases and J 1 base, with 13 bases left between them. The DNA of the CDR3 is TGCAGTGCCCCACAGAGACGTTCCTACAATGAGCAGTTCTTC. This sequence encodes CSAPQRRSYNEQFF.

This clonotype was counted at least ten times. The chain recombines TRBV12-3 or TRBV12-4 with TRBJ1-4, with 8 nucleotides matching TRBD1. V shed 6 bases and J 0 bases; nucleotides not matched to a gene: 9. This CDR3 region has 17 residues. CDR3 amino acids: CASSSGDRLTTNEKLFF. The CDR3 nucleotides are TGTGCCAGCAGCTCGGGGGACAGGCTAACAACTAATGAAAAACTGTTTTTT.

This chain links TRBV27 with TRBJ1-2; D possibly corresponds to TRBD1 (5 bases). Per the germline V gene, CDR1 is MNHEY and CDR2 is SMNVEV (reference sequence). Trimming pared 8 bases from V and 8 bases from J, leaving 24 bases between. This CDR3 contains 15 residues. The CDR3 nucleotides are TGTGCCAGCGGCCGGGACTCCTCTTATCCCGAGGGCTACACCTTC. This translates into CASGRDSSYPEGYTF.

This clonotype was recorded at least ten times. One end of the junction fails to match germline, which may point to a read error. The V call is TRBV12-3 or TRBV12-4, the J call TRBJ1-3, with D unclear. The CDR3 totals 12 residues. The CDR3 bases are TGTGCCAGCAGATTAGACGGAGACACCATATATTTT. Translating gives CASRLDGDTIYF.

This clonotype was seen ten or more times. This rearrangement joins TRBV6-1 to TRBJ2-7; TRBD2 aligns across 7 bases. In germline, CDR1 is MNHNS, CDR2 SASEGT. The CDR3 runs 17 residues. Trimming took 6 bases from V and 2 from J; bases not matched to a gene: 16. CDR3 loop: CASSSGWGRADPYEQYF. CDR3 coding DNA: TGTGCCAGCAGCTCGGGTTGGGGGAGGGCCGACCCCTACGAGCAGTACTTC.

This chain links TRBV19 with TRBJ2-7; D might be TRBD2 (5 bases). V was clipped by 3 bases and J by 0 bases, with 12 bases between them. Germline-derived CDR1 and CDR2 are LNHDA and SQIVND (reference sequence). The CDR3 loop spans 15 amino acids. Written as DNA, the CDR3 is TGTGCCAGTAGTATGTCGGGAATCAACTCCTACGAGCAGTACTTC. As protein: CASSMSGINSYEQYF.

This clonotype came up many times. This chain uses TRBV28 with TRBJ2-7, with 11 bases aligning to TRBD2. CDR3 length: 15 amino acids. V shed 4 bases, J shed 5 bases, and the junction held 7 bases outside the gene matches. Germline-derived CDR1 and CDR2 are MDHEN and SYDVKM. The CDR3 bases are TGTGCCAGCAGTTCCCCTCTAGCGGGGGGCAACGAGCAGTACTTC. Translated, it gives CASSSPLAGGNEQYF.

This clonotype has only a few counts. The rearrangement uses TRBV28 and TRBJ1-1; 7 bases fit TRBD1. Trimming removed 5 bases from V and 4 bases from J; junction bases left unmatched: 7. The germline V gene has CDR1 MDHEN and CDR2 SYDVKM. CDR3 length: 14 amino acids. CDR3 sequence (DNA): TGTGCCAGCAGTGAGGGGACAGAGGGCACTGAAGCTTTCTTT. Its protein is CASSEGTEGTEAFF.

The chain's CDR3 is CASSWPGQGNTEAFF. The CDR3 coding sequence is TGTGCCAGTAGTTGGCCTGGACAGGGGAACACTGAAGCTTTCTTT. The chain combines TRBV19 with TRBJ1-1; 8 bases are a match to TRBD1. CDR1 LNHDA and CDR2 SQIVND come from the germline V gene (reference sequence). The CDR3 runs 15 residues. The J segment lost 1 base and the V segment lost 5 bases, leaving 6 bases of the junction unmatched.

In its sample, this clonotype was seen a few times. This chain links TRBV7-6 with TRBJ2-5; 7 bases agree with TRBD2. CDR1 and CDR2 from the germline V gene are SGHVS and FNYEAQ. V gave up 0 bases and J gave up 4 bases; unmatched junction bases: 2. The CDR3 is 14 residues long. The CDR3 DNA is TGTGCCAGCAGCTTAGCCGGGACTACAGAGACCCAGTACTTC. Its translation: CASSLAGTTETQYF.

This clonotype has ten or more counts. The chain couples TRBV5-1 to TRBJ2-2; perhaps TRBD2 as D (5 bases). The germline V and J ends were trimmed by 6 bases and 3 bases, with 12 bases remaining between them. This CDR3 spans 14 amino acids. Germline V lookup: CDR1 SGHRS, CDR2 YFSETQ. The CDR3 is CASTIRGDTGELFF. CDR3 bases: TGCGCCAGCACCATCCGGGGTGACACCGGGGAGCTGTTTTTT.

This clonotype was recorded at least ten times. CDR3 loop: CASSPSGTGIGDTQYF. The CDR3 DNA is TGTGCCAGCTCACCAAGCGGGACTGGGATCGGAGATACGCAGTATTTT. The rearrangement links TRBV18 to TRBJ2-3, with 7 bases lining up with TRBD2. The length of the CDR3 is 16 residues. The junction had 10 bases not matched to a gene; V was cut back by 2 bases and J by 5 bases. Looked up from germline, CDR1 is KGHSH and CDR2 is LQKENI.

This clonotype was picked up many times. The CDR3 nucleotides read TGCAGTGCTAGACGCGGGAGACGCTCCTACGAGCAGTACTTC. Amino acids: CSARRGRRSYEQYF. The V call is TRBV20-1, the J call TRBJ2-7, with 7 positions matching TRBD2. CDR1 is DFQATT, CDR2 SNEGSKA, per germline (reference sequence). CDR3 size: 14 residues. J lost 0 bases, V lost 2 bases, and 4 bases had no gene match.

This clonotype appeared many times. This chain uses TRBV28 with TRBJ2-7, with 10 bases identical to TRBD2. Germline-derived CDR1 and CDR2 are MDHEN and SYDVKM. The junction had 4 bases not matched to a gene; V was cut back by 2 bases and J by 0 bases. This CDR3 spans 16 amino acids. CDR3 nucleotide sequence: TGTGCCAGCAGTTTACATACTAGCGGGAACTCCTACGAGCAGTACTTC. Its protein product is CASSLHTSGNSYEQYF.